This TCR beta chain was recorded in a study of response to subunit inactivated influenza vaccine. Study-level points and caveats: Each seasonal flu vaccination may recruit only limited new T cells, authors suggested.

TCRdb passed the RT-PCR reads through MiXCR, listing each CDR3 protein once. The sample contains more than 250,000 distinct CDR3 sequences, about a fifth of which appear only once. This clonotype was observed a few times. Its target is not known. The starting material was PBMCs from blood, obtained roughly 20 months after vaccination. This TCR came from a man aged 45 to 70 who received an inactivated influenza vaccine.

CDR3 amino acids: CASTISTGTGNSPLHF. CDR3 sequence (DNA): TGTGCCAGCACCATTTCCACCGGGACAGGGAATTCACCCCTCCACTTT. The rearrangement joins TRBV7-2 to TRBJ1-6, with 9 bases aligning to TRBD1. The CDR3 loop spans 16 amino acids. CDR1 is SGHTA and CDR2 is FQGNSA in the germline V gene. V shed 7 bases and J 7 bases; nucleotides not matched to a gene: 11.